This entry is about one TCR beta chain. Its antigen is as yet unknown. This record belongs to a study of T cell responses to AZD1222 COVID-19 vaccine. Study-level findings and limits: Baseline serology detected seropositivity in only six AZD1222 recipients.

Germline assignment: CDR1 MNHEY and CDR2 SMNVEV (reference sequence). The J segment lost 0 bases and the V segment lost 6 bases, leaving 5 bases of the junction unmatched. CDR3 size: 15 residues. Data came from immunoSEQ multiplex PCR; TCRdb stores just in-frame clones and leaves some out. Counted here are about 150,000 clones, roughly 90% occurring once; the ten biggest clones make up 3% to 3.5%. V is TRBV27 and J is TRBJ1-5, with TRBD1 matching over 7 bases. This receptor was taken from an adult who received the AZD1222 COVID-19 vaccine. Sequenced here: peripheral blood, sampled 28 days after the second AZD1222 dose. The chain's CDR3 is CASRSQGVSNQPQHF. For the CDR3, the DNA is TGTGCCAGCAGGTCCCAGGGGGTTAGCAATCAGCCCCAGCATTTT.